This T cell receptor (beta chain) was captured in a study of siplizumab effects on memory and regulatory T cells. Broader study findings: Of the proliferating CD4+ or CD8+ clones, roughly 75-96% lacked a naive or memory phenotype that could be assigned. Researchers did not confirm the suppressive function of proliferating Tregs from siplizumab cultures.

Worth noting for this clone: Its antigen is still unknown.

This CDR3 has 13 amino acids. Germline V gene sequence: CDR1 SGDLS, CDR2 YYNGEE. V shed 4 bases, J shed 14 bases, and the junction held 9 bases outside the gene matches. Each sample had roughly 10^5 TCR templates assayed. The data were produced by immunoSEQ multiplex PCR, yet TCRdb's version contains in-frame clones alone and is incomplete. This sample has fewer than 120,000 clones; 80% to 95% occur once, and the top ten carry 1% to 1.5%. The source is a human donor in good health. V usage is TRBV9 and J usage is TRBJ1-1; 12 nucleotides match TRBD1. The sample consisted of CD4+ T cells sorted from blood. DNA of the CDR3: TGTGCCAGCAGCATGGGACAGGGGGCGGAGGAGTTCTTT. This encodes CASSMGQGAEEFF.